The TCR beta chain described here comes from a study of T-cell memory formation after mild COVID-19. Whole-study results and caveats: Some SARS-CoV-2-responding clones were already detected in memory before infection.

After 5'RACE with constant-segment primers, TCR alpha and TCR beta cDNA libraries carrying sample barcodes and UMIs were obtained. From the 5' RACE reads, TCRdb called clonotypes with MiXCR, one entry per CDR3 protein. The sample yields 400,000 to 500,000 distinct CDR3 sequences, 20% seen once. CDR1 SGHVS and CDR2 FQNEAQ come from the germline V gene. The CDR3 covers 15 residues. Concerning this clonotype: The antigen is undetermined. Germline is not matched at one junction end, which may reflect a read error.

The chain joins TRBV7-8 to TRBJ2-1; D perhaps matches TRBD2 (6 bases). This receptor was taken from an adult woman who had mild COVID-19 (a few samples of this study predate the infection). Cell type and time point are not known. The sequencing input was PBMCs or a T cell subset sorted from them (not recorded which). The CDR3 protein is CASSLTGSSYNEQVF. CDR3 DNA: TGTGCCAGCAGCTTGACCGGGAGCTCCTACAATGAGCAGGTCTTC.